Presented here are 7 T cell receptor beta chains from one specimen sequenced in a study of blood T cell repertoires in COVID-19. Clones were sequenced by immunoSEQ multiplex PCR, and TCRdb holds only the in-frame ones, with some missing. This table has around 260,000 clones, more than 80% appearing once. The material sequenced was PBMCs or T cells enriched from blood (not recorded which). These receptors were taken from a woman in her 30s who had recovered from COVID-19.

The chain's CDR3 is CAWSVQWLWDGYTF. For the CDR3, the DNA is TGTGCCTGGAGTGTACAGTGGCTGTGGGATGGCTACACCTTC. V gene TRBV30 combines with J gene TRBJ1-2; no clear D gene. The ends were cut back, 0 bases at V and 6 bases at J, with 14 bases in the middle. Germline values: CDR1 GTSNPN, CDR2 SVGIG (reference sequence). This CDR3 is built from 14 residues.

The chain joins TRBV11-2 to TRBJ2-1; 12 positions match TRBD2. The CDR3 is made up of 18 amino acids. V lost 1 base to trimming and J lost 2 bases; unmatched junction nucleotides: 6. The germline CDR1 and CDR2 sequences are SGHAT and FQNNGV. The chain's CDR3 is CASSLVPSGRGTYNEQFF. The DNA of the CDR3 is TGTGCCAGCAGCTTAGTACCTAGCGGGAGGGGAACCTACAATGAGCAGTTCTTC.

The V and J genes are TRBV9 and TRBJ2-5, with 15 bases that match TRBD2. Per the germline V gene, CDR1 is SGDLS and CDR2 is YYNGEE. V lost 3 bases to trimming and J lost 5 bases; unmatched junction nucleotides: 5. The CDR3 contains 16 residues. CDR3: CASSARTSGRGETQYF. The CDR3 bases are TGTGCCAGCAGCGCCCGGACTAGCGGGAGGGGGGAGACCCAGTACTTC.

CDR3 in amino acids: CASSDRDRGRRDEQYF. In DNA form, the CDR3 reads TGCGCCAGCAGTGATAGGGACAGAGGAAGGAGGGACGAGCAGTACTTC. V and J are TRBV10-2 and TRBJ2-7; D perhaps matches TRBD1 (7 bases). Trimming took off 3 bases at V and 5 bases at J, with 20 bases between the two ends. Germline-derived CDR1 and CDR2 are WSHSY and SAAADI. The CDR3 covers 16 residues.

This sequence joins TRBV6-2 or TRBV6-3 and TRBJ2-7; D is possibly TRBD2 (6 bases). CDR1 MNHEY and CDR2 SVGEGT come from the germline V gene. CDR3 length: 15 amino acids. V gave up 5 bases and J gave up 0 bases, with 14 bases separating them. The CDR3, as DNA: TGTGCCAGCAGTCGGGACTTCCCGAGCTCCTACGAGCAGTACTTC. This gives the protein CASSRDFPSSYEQYF.

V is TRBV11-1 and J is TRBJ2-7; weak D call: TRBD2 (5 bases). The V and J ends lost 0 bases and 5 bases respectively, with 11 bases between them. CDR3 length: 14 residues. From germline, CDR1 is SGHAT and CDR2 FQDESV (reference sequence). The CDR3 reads CASSLAGIVDEQYF. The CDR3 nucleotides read TGTGCCAGCAGCTTAGCCGGGATCGTCGACGAGCAGTACTTC.

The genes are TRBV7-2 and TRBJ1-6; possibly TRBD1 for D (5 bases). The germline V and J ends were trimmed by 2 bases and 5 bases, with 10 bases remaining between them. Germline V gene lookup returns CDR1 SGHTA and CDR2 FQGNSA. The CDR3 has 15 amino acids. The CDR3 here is CASSLLVQDNSPLHF. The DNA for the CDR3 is TGTGCCAGCAGCTTACTTGTACAGGATAATTCACCCCTCCACTTT.